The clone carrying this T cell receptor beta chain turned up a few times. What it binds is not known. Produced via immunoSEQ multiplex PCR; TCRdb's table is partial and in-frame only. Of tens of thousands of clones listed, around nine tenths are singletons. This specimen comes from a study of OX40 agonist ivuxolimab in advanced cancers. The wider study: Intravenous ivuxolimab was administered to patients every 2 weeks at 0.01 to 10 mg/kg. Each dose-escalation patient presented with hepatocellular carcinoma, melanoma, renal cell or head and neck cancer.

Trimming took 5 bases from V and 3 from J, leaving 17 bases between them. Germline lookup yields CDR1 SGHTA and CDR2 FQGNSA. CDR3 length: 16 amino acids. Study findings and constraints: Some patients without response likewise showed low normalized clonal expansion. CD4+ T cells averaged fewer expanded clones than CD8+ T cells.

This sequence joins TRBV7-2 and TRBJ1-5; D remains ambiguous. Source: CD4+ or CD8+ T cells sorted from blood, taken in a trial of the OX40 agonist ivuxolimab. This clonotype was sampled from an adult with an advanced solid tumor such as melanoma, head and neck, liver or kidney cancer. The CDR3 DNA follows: TGTGCCAGCAGCCGAAGGGCGGCCAGCCTCAATCAGCCCCAGCATTTT. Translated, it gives CASSRRAASLNQPQHF.